This T cell receptor (beta chain) was sequenced during a study of T cells in Graves' hyperthyroidism and ophthalmopathy. There are 17 residues in the CDR3. With 5 bases removed from V and 9 bases from J, the gap between germline ends came to 25 bases. CDR1 is LNHDA, CDR2 SQIVND, per germline (reference sequence). Researchers amplified the TCR beta CDR3 regions from RNA transcripts. The HTBI primer set was used in a first-round RT-PCR of the TCR CDR3. TCRdb passed the multiplex PCR reads through MiXCR, listing each CDR3 protein once. This table has about 410,000 distinct CDR3 sequences, about 15% appearing once.

The sample comprised blood. The chain carries TRBV19 and TRBJ2-2; possibly TRBD1 for D (6 bases). The sequence derives from a man aged 18-30 years with Graves' ophthalmopathy. This CDR3 is CASSPNAPKDRLWELFF. Written as DNA, the CDR3 is TGTGCCAGTAGTCCCAATGCCCCCAAAGACAGGTTATGGGAGCTGTTTTTT.